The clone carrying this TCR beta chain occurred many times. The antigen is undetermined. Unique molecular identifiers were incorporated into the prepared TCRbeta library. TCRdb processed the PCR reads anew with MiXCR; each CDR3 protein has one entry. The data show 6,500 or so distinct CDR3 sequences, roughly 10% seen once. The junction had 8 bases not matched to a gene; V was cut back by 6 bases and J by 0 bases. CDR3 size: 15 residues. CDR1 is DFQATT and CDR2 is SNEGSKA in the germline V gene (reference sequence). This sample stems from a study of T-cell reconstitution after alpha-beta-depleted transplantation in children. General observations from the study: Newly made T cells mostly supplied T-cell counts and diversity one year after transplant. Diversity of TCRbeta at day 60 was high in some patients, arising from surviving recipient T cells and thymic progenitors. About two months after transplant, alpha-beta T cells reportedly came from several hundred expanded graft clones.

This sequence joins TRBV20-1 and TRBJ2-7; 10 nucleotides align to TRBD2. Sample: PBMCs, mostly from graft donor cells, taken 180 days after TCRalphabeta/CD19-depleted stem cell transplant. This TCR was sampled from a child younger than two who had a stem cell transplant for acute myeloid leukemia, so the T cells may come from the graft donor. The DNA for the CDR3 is TGCAGTGCAGTATCCGCTAGCGGGAGCTCCTACGAGCAGTACTTC. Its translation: CSAVSASGSSYEQYF.